This TCR beta chain was sequenced in a study of blood T cell repertoires in COVID-19. Study as a whole: In each case, the material was cDNA or gDNA derived from T cells, B-cell-depleted T cells, or PBMCs.

The CDR3 is made up of 15 amino acids. Per germline, CDR1 SGHRS and CDR2 YFSETQ. Clones were sequenced by immunoSEQ multiplex PCR, and TCRdb holds only the in-frame ones, with some missing. The sample holds around 73,000 clones, about 80% seen once. The source is a human donor in a cohort sampled during active COVID-19. Sequencing was performed on peripheral blood. V and J are TRBV5-1 and TRBJ1-5; 7 bases line up with TRBD1. CDR3 amino acids: CAAKEGAHSNQPQHF. CDR3 DNA: TGCGCAGCCAAAGAGGGGGCCCATAGCAATCAGCCCCAGCATTTT.